Shown below are 10 T cell receptor beta chains from a single sample sequenced in a study of identical twins. TCRdb reprocessed the 5' RACE reads with MiXCR, giving one entry per CDR3 protein. The data show around 1.7 million distinct CDR3 sequences, around 29% seen once. Sequencing was done on a sample of cord blood. Every receptor here comes from a newborn girl in good health.

This rearrangement joins TRBV9 to TRBJ2-3; a weak D match, TRBD2 (6 bases). Germline values: CDR1 SGDLS, CDR2 YYNGEE. The CDR3 is 16 residues long. The germline V and J ends were trimmed by 0 bases and 1 base, with 12 bases remaining between them. The CDR3 protein is CASSVGGSGRTDTQYF. As DNA, the CDR3 is TGTGCCAGCAGCGTAGGAGGCAGCGGGCGCACAGATACGCAGTATTTT.

This clonotype occurred a few times. J is TRBJ1-6 and V is TRBV10-3, with a possible D match to TRBD1 (5 bases). CDR3 size: 15 residues. The germline V gene encodes CDR1 ENHRY and CDR2 SYGVKD. V was cut by 2 bases and J by 9 bases, with 14 bases left in between. CDR3 sequence reads: CAISEGDSRVSPLHF. CDR3 DNA: TGTGCCATCAGTGAGGGAGACAGTCGTGTTTCACCCCTCCACTTT.

This clonotype was picked up a small number of times. V is TRBV27 and J is TRBJ2-7; 11 bases fit TRBD1. With 5 bases clipped from V and 6 bases from J, the junction kept 3 bases outside the gene matches. Germline CDR1 reads MNHEY; CDR2 reads SMNVEV (reference sequence). The CDR3 contains 13 residues. The CDR3 bases are TGTGCCAGCAGTACCGGGACAGGGGGCGAGCAGTACTTC. Protein: CASSTGTGGEQYF.

This clonotype was found a few times. The V gene is TRBV9, the J gene TRBJ2-1, with 7 bases that match TRBD2. The length of the CDR3 is 15 residues. The germline V gene has CDR1 SGDLS and CDR2 YYNGEE. Germline trimming cut 0 bases from V and 2 bases from J; bases unmatched to any gene: 2. The CDR3 here is CASSVESGAYNEQFF. Written as DNA, the CDR3 is TGTGCCAGCAGCGTAGAGAGCGGGGCCTACAATGAGCAGTTCTTC. The whole variable domain, remainder taken from reference TRBV9 and TRBJ2-1, is DSGVTQTPKHLITATGQRVTLRCSPRSGDLSVYWYQQSLDQGLQFLIQYYNGEERAKGNILERFSAQQFPDLHSELNLSSLELGDSALYFCASSVESGAYNEQFFGPGTRLTVL.

This clonotype was observed a handful of times. This chain joins TRBV15 and TRBJ1-2; possibly TRBD1 for D (6 bases). Trimming cost V 4 bases and J 6 bases, with 18 bases left between them. This CDR3 region has 15 residues. Per germline, CDR1 LNHNV and CDR2 YYDKDF (reference sequence). The CDR3 spells CATSMGRGVPHGYTF. CDR3 coding DNA: TGTGCCACCAGCATGGGCAGGGGAGTTCCCCATGGCTACACCTTC.

In its sample, this clonotype was seen a few times. V and J are TRBV29-1 and TRBJ2-1; TRBD2 matches at 10 bases. CDR1 SQVTM and CDR2 ANQGSEA come from the germline V gene. V trimming: 6 bases; J trimming: 4 bases; junction bases outside the gene matches: 12. The CDR3 is 16 residues long. Here the CDR3 reads CSVATPLAGVYNEQFF. DNA of the CDR3: TGCAGCGTCGCTACCCCCCTAGCGGGGGTTTACAATGAGCAGTTCTTC.

This clonotype turned up a few times. The chain joins TRBV3-1 to TRBJ2-7; no firm D call. There are 14 residues in the CDR3. Germline V gene sequence: CDR1 LGHDT, CDR2 YNNKEL (reference sequence). V was clipped by 4 bases and J by 7 bases, with 17 bases between them. As DNA, the CDR3 is TGTGCCAGCAGCCCCCCCGACACCTACAATGAGCAGTACTTC. Its translation: CASSPPDTYNEQYF.

There are a few counts of this clonotype. The rearrangement links TRBV6-1 to TRBJ1-1; no firm D call. Germline CDR1 MNHNS, CDR2 SASEGT. The CDR3 totals 13 residues. V gave up 2 bases and J gave up 1 base, with 5 bases separating them. As DNA, the CDR3 is TGTGCCAGCAGTGAAAGGTCGAACACTGAAGCTTTCTTT. It encodes CASSERSNTEAFF.

Ten or more counts support this clonotype. The V and J genes are TRBV2 and TRBJ1-2, with D possibly TRBD1 on 6 matching bases. CDR3 size: 14 residues. Germline values: CDR1 SNHLY, CDR2 FYNNEI. V lost 2 bases and J lost 4, with 11 bases in between. The DNA of the CDR3 is TGTGCCAGCAGTGAATCGGGGGGCGGCTATGGCTACACCTTC. Translated: CASSESGGGYGYTF.

This clonotype has only a few counts. This chain joins TRBV5-1 and TRBJ2-5; perhaps TRBD1 as D (6 bases). V lost 4 bases and J lost 3, with 10 bases in between. Germline V lookup: CDR1 SGHRS, CDR2 YFSETQ. The CDR3 spans 13 residues. This CDR3 reads CASSTGQKETQYF. CDR3 in DNA: TGCGCCAGCAGCACCGGACAGAAAGAGACCCAGTACTTC. Full variable domain (remainder filled in from reference TRBV5-1 and TRBJ2-5): KAGVTQTPRYLIKTRGQQVTLSCSPISGHRSVSWYQQTPGQGLQFLFEYFSETQRNKGNFPGRFSGRQFSNSRSEMNVSTLELGDSALYLCASSTGQKETQYFGPGTRLLVL.